The 21 T cell receptor beta chains below were found in one sample sequenced in a study of OX40 agonist ivuxolimab in advanced cancers. Sequencing used immunoSEQ multiplex PCR; TCRdb keeps in-frame clones, though not all of them. This sample has around 69,000 clones, with 70% to 90% found just once. Source: CD4+ or CD8+ T cells sorted from blood, taken in a trial of the OX40 agonist ivuxolimab. These receptors were collected from an adult with an advanced solid tumor such as melanoma, head and neck, liver or kidney cancer.

The V and J genes are TRBV7-2 and TRBJ2-7, with unresolved D. Germline CDR1 and CDR2: SGHTA and FQGNSA. Trimming shortened V by 9 bases and J by 7 bases, and 19 bases separated the two germline ends. This CDR3 is 13 amino acids long. The chain's CDR3 is CASRRSSAWEQYF. CDR3 DNA: TGTGCCAGTCGCCGGAGCTCCGCCTGGGAGCAGTACTTC.

The V call is TRBV11-3, the J call TRBJ2-2; 9 bases align to TRBD1. The V gene end was trimmed by 5 bases and the J gene end by 4 bases; junction bases not matched to a gene: 8. This CDR3 spans 16 amino acids. CDR1 is SGHNT, CDR2 YENEEA, per germline. CDR3 nucleotide sequence: TGTGCCAGCAGCCCCTGGGACAGGGCGGGCACCGGGGAGCTGTTTTTT. This translates into CASSPWDRAGTGELFF.

The J gene is TRBJ2-7, the V gene TRBV5-1, with TRBD2 matching 8 bases. Germline V gene data show CDR1 as SGHRS and CDR2 as YFSETQ. Trimming took 7 bases from V and 1 from J; bases not matched to a gene: 7. This CDR3 comprises 14 residues. The CDR3, as DNA: TGCGCCAGCCACCGCGGCGGGGGGTCCTACGAGCAGTACTTC. Encoded protein: CASHRGGGSYEQYF. Combining the CDR3 with reference TRBV5-1 and TRBJ2-7 gives the whole variable domain KAGVTQTPRYLIKTRGQQVTLSCSPISGHRSVSWYQQTPGQGLQFLFEYFSETQRNKGNFPGRFSGRQFSNSRSEMNVSTLELGDSALYLCASHRGGGSYEQYFGPGTRLTVT.

The rearrangement joins TRBV11-2 to TRBJ2-7; the match to TRBD1 covers 7 bases. The ends lost 1 base at V and 0 bases at J; junction bases unmatched: 3. Germline CDR1 SGHAT, CDR2 FQNNGV. The CDR3 totals 15 residues. In nucleotides, the CDR3 is TGTGCCAGCAGCTTAGTGGGACAGAGCTCCTACGAGCAGTACTTC. Translating it yields CASSLVGQSSYEQYF.

The chain is built from TRBV11-2 and TRBJ1-4; maybe TRBD1 (5 bases). With 5 bases removed from V and 3 bases from J, the gap between germline ends came to 16 bases. The V gene's germline CDR1 is SGHAT and CDR2 FQNNGV. This CDR3 has 16 residues. The CDR3 DNA reads as TGTGCCAGCAGCAAGAAGGGAACAGGTTCTAATGAAAAACTGTTTTTT. Its protein is CASSKKGTGSNEKLFF.

The chain is built from TRBV27 and TRBJ1-1; D ambiguous. Germline values: CDR1 MNHEY, CDR2 SMNVEV (reference sequence). V was clipped by 6 bases and J by 1 base, with 15 bases between them. This CDR3 comprises 15 residues. The CDR3 DNA is TGTGCCAGCAGAAGAGAGAGGGCAGGGAACACTGAAGCTTTCTTT. Amino acids: CASRRERAGNTEAFF.

The rearrangement uses TRBV7-2 and TRBJ2-1; no reliable D call. The CDR3 loop spans 11 amino acids. Germline V gene data show CDR1 as SGHTA and CDR2 as FQGNSA. The germline V and J ends were trimmed by 5 bases and 10 bases, with 9 bases remaining between them. CDR3 residues: CASSVRAEQFF. CDR3 in DNA: TGTGCCAGCAGCGTCCGCGCAGAGCAGTTCTTC.

The V and J genes are TRBV7-2 and TRBJ2-2, with D hard to call. The CDR3 contains 17 residues. V was trimmed by 2 bases and J by 4 bases, leaving 17 bases between them. Germline CDR1 and CDR2: SGHTA and FQGNSA. CDR3 region: CASSLRSGSFGTGELFF. The DNA for the CDR3 is TGTGCCAGCAGCTTACGGTCTGGAAGTTTCGGCACCGGGGAGCTGTTTTTT.

This clone has just a few counts. The chain couples TRBV4-1 to TRBJ2-7; 8 nucleotides line up with TRBD1. This CDR3 region has 13 residues. Germline V gene data show CDR1 as MGHRA and CDR2 as YSYEKL. The V and J ends lost 0 bases and 12 bases, in that order; junction bases with no gene match: 7. The CDR3 loop is CASSQDKGTGLYF. The CDR3 coding sequence is TGCGCCAGCAGCCAAGATAAAGGGACAGGTCTGTACTTC.

The chain is built from TRBV5-1 and TRBJ2-3, with 12 bases matching TRBD2. CDR1 is SGHRS and CDR2 is YFSETQ in the germline V gene. Trimming at V came to 0 bases and at J to 4 bases, leaving 6 bases not matched to a gene. This CDR3 has 17 residues. The CDR3 is CASSLASSGRGADTQYF. As DNA, the CDR3 is TGCGCCAGCAGCTTGGCTTCTAGCGGGAGGGGCGCAGATACGCAGTATTTT.

This clone has just a few counts. The V call is TRBV5-4, the J call TRBJ1-6; D uncertain. This CDR3 contains 12 residues. The germline V and J ends were trimmed by 0 bases and 5 bases, with 0 bases remaining between them. Germline CDR1 and CDR2: SGHNT and YYREEE (reference sequence). The CDR3 spells CASSLDNSPLHF. The CDR3 nucleotides are TGTGCCAGCAGCTTGGATAATTCACCCCTCCACTTT.

The chain employs TRBV5-1 and TRBJ2-5, with 11 bases aligning to TRBD2. The CDR3 length is 17 residues. Germline trimming cut 0 bases from V and 5 bases from J; bases unmatched to any gene: 9. Germline V gene data show CDR1 as SGHRS and CDR2 as YFSETQ. CDR3 sequence: CASSLAVRLAGLETQYF. CDR3 nucleotide sequence: TGCGCCAGCAGCTTGGCCGTGAGACTAGCGGGACTGGAGACCCAGTACTTC.

CDR3 amino acids: CATNSREYADEQYF. The CDR3 DNA reads as TGTGCCACCAACTCGCGGGAGTATGCAGACGAGCAGTACTTC. The chain combines TRBV15 with TRBJ2-7, with 7 bases matching TRBD2. V was clipped by 7 bases and J by 5 bases; unmatched bases: 11. The germline V gene has CDR1 LNHNV and CDR2 YYDKDF (reference sequence). This CDR3 is built from 14 residues.

The rearrangement links TRBV6-4 to TRBJ2-1; either TRBD1 or TRBD2 may supply D (6 bases each). Germline V gene sequence: CDR1 MRHNA, CDR2 SNTAGT. Trimming removed 6 bases from V and 7 bases from J, with 16 bases in between. The CDR3 loop spans 14 amino acids. CDR3 protein: CASSSGVGGNEQFF. The CDR3 bases are TGTGCCAGCAGCTCAGGGGTAGGAGGGAATGAGCAGTTCTTC.

The chain is built from TRBV10-2 and TRBJ2-1; 10 bases fit TRBD2. V lost 4 bases to trimming and J lost 3 bases; unmatched junction nucleotides: 3. This CDR3 region has 15 residues. Germline lookup yields CDR1 WSHSY and CDR2 SAAADI. The CDR3 bases are TGCGCCAGCAGTGGTACTAGCGGGGTCTACAATGAGCAGTTCTTC. Residues: CASSGTSGVYNEQFF.

This clone was found once. The chain carries TRBV5-4 and TRBJ2-7; D might be TRBD1 (6 bases). Per germline, CDR1 SGHNT and CDR2 YYREEE (reference sequence). The CDR3 runs to 15 residues. V was clipped by 7 bases and J by 0 bases, with 17 bases between them. The CDR3 loop reads CASGIQGPSSYEQYF. CDR3 sequence (DNA): TGTGCCAGCGGGATACAGGGTCCGAGCTCCTACGAGCAGTACTTC.

This clone was seen a few times. The chain employs TRBV29-1 and TRBJ2-5, with D maybe TRBD1 (6 bases). Trimming took 7 bases from V and 6 from J, leaving 18 bases between them. The CDR3 length is 13 residues. CDR1 is SQVTM and CDR2 is ANQGSEA in the germline V gene. The CDR3 nucleotides read TGCAGCGCGATGGACAGCCGAGGAAAGACCCAGTACTTC. Its protein product is CSAMDSRGKTQYF.

The genes are TRBV5-1 and TRBJ1-1; possible D gene TRBD1, 6 bases. Germline V gene data show CDR1 as SGHRS and CDR2 as YFSETQ. This CDR3 spans 16 amino acids. The V gene lost 1 base and the J gene lost 1 base, with 14 bases spanning the gap. The CDR3 DNA follows: TGCGCCAGCAGCTTGCAGGGGATACGGGGGAACACTGAAGCTTTCTTT. It translates to CASSLQGIRGNTEAFF.

The chain joins TRBV6-8 to TRBJ2-1, with D possibly TRBD2 on 6 matching bases. The V end lost 6 bases, the J end lost 12 bases, and 12 bases lay between the germline ends. Germline CDR1 MNHGY, CDR2 SAAAGT. The CDR3 is 11 amino acids. In DNA form, the CDR3 reads TGTGCCAGCAGCACCCGGCGGGGGCAGTTCTTC. Protein product: CASSTRRGQFF.

This clone was observed a handful of times. The chain recombines TRBV2 with TRBJ2-3, with 9 bases lining up with TRBD2. Germline lookup yields CDR1 SNHLY and CDR2 FYNNEI. The J segment lost 5 bases and the V segment lost 7 bases, leaving 10 bases of the junction unmatched. This CDR3 has 15 amino acids. CDR3 in amino acids: CASTLAGDGGDTQYF. Here the CDR3 DNA reads TGTGCCAGCACCTTAGCGGGAGACGGGGGAGATACGCAGTATTTT.

The V call is TRBV7-3, the J call TRBJ1-1; D gene unclear. The V end lost 2 bases, the J end lost 1 base, and 8 bases lay between the germline ends. Germline CDR1 reads SGHTA; CDR2 reads FQGTGA. The CDR3 is 14 residues long. The CDR3 nucleotides read TGTGCCAGCAGCTTAGGGTCTGGGAACACTGAAGCTTTCTTT. Protein product: CASSLGSGNTEAFF.